These 2 T cell receptor beta chains were all obtained from the same sample, sequenced in a study of T cell changes during pregnancy in multiple sclerosis. Sequenced by immunoSEQ multiplex PCR; TCRdb stores in-frame clones only, minus some. The sample has about 89,000 clones, 94% seen once. Sequencing used peripheral blood, obtained in the third trimester of pregnancy. These receptors were obtained from a female donor with multiple sclerosis, enrolled in a pregnancy study.

The genes are TRBV9 and TRBJ2-1; D unclear. The CDR3 runs to 17 residues. Trimming took 1 base from V and 0 from J, leaving 14 bases between them. Germline CDR1 and CDR2: SGDLS and YYNGEE. The CDR3 nucleotides read TGTGCCAGCAGCGTACTTGAGCGTTCGAGCTCCTACAATGAGCAGTTCTTC. It yields the protein CASSVLERSSSYNEQFF.

The chain links TRBV7-9 to TRBJ1-3; 9 nucleotides match TRBD1. This CDR3 is built from 15 residues. Germline-derived CDR1 and CDR2 are SEHNR and FQNEAQ (reference sequence). Losses at the gene ends were 4 bases for V and 3 bases for J; bases not matched to a gene: 4. The CDR3 protein is CASSWGTGIGNTIYF. The CDR3 DNA sequence: TGTGCCAGCAGCTGGGGGACAGGGATTGGAAACACCATATATTTT.